The 22 T cell receptor beta chains below were found in one sample sequenced in a study of Ad26.COV2.S vaccination and SARS-CoV-2 variants. This sample's treatment: roughly 19 received Ad26.COV2.S at low or high dose, single or two shots; five or six received placebo; per-sample allocation not given. The study sampled participants on day 63 after the first vaccine or placebo injection. TCRdb's table, derived via immunoSEQ multiplex PCR, lists solely in-frame clones and lacks some. The sample has roughly 380,000 clones; roughly 84% are singletons. The specimen comprised peripheral blood, sampled in a trial of Ad26.COV2.S vaccine versus placebo. These receptors were obtained from a person between 18 and 65 years old who received the Ad26.COV2.S COVID-19 vaccine or a placebo.

V gene TRBV10-2 combines with J gene TRBJ2-5, with D possibly matching TRBD1 (5 bases). Germline V CDR1 and CDR2: WSHSY, SAAADI. This CDR3 spans 15 amino acids. Deletions cut 7 bases from V and 5 bases from J, with 20 bases between. Written as DNA, the CDR3 is TGCGCCAGCAACGGACGGGCCTCTCCAGGGGAGACCCAGTACTTC. This translates into CASNGRASPGETQYF.

The chain couples TRBV5-1 to TRBJ1-6; TRBD1 aligns across 7 bases. The V gene end was trimmed by 4 bases and the J gene end by 9 bases; junction bases not matched to a gene: 10. From germline, CDR1 is SGHRS and CDR2 YFSETQ. The CDR3 is 15 amino acids. The DNA of the CDR3 is TGCGCCAGCAGCAGGACAGGAGGTGAAGGTTCACCCCTCCACTTT. Its translation: CASSRTGGEGSPLHF.

This chain joins TRBV7-9 and TRBJ1-2; 7 positions match TRBD1. V gave up 1 base and J gave up 7 bases; unmatched junction bases: 6. Per the germline V gene, CDR1 is SEHNR and CDR2 is FQNEAQ (reference sequence). CDR3 length: 14 residues. The DNA for the CDR3 is TGTGCCAGCAGCTTAGATGAGGGGGCGGGTGGCTACACCTTC. Translated, it gives CASSLDEGAGGYTF.

The gene calls are TRBV27 and TRBJ2-1, with D tentatively TRBD1 (7 bases). V dropped 6 bases and J dropped 2 bases, with 17 bases sitting between them. CDR3 length: 16 residues. Germline V gene sequence: CDR1 MNHEY, CDR2 SMNVEV (reference sequence). The CDR3 DNA reads TGTGCCAGCAGGCAAGGGGGCGGAGGGGCCTACAATGAGCAGTTCTTC. Translated, it gives CASRQGGGGAYNEQFF.

The V call is TRBV5-1, the J call TRBJ1-1, with D hard to call. CDR1 is SGHRS, CDR2 YFSETQ, per germline. The CDR3 has 14 residues. V was clipped by 2 bases and J by 4 bases, with 12 bases between them. CDR3 loop: CASSFVGVGTEAFF. The CDR3 bases are TGCGCCAGCAGCTTCGTCGGAGTTGGCACTGAAGCTTTCTTT.

About this clone itself: Other DNA sequences from this sample encode an identical CDR3 as well. The V gene is TRBV29-1, the J gene TRBJ1-1, with D uncertain. Germline CDR1 reads SQVTM; CDR2 reads ANQGSEA. The CDR3 loop spans 13 amino acids. Trimming pared 2 bases from V and 0 bases from J, leaving 7 bases between. CDR3 DNA: TGCAGCGTTGAAAGGCGGATGAACACTGAAGCTTTCTTT. Translation gives CSVERRMNTEAFF.

The chain has TRBV3-1 (or the pseudogene TRBV3-2) and TRBJ2-3, with D perhaps TRBD2 (7 bases). V was pared by 1 base and J by 5 bases, with 10 bases between. The germline V gene encodes CDR1 LGHDT and CDR2 YNNKEL (reference sequence). The CDR3 sequence is 14 residues long. The CDR3 bases are TGTGCCAGCAGCCAAGCGGGGGGCGGAGATACGCAGTATTTT. Translating it yields CASSQAGGGDTQYF.

The rearrangement joins TRBV7-2 to TRBJ1-2, with D tentatively TRBD1 (6 bases). The V end was cut by 1 base, the J end by 3 bases, with 21 bases between. Germline CDR1 and CDR2: SGHTA and FQGNSA. The CDR3 totals 18 residues. The DNA of the CDR3 is TGTGCCAGCAGCTTAGACCGGGGGGCGCCGGGTTGGGACTATGGCTACACCTTC. The encoded protein is CASSLDRGAPGWDYGYTF. Full variable domain (rest looked up from reference TRBV7-2 and TRBJ1-2): GAGVSQSPSNKVTEKGKDVELRCDPISGHTALYWYRQSLGQGLEFLIYFQGNSAPDKSGLPSDRFSAERTGGSVSTLTIQRTQQEDSAVYLCASSLDRGAPGWDYGYTFGSGTRLTVV.

The V call is TRBV19, the J call TRBJ2-7, with D maybe TRBD2 (5 bases). CDR1 and CDR2 from the germline V gene are LNHDA and SQIVND (reference sequence). V shed 3 bases and J shed 4 bases, with 16 bases lying between them. This CDR3 spans 15 amino acids. The CDR3 region is CASSIDGDFQYEQYF. In nucleotides, the CDR3 is TGTGCCAGTAGTATTGACGGGGATTTTCAGTACGAGCAGTACTTC.

This chain uses TRBV6-6 with TRBJ2-7; possible D gene TRBD2, 5 bases. This CDR3 is built from 13 residues. Germline lookup yields CDR1 MNHNY and CDR2 SVGAGI (reference sequence). Between the trimmed V and J ends, which lost 7 bases and 3 bases, there was a span of 13 bases. The CDR3 reads CASTQDLLYEQYF. The CDR3 nucleotides are TGTGCCAGCACCCAGGACTTACTCTACGAGCAGTACTTC.

The chain employs TRBV2 and TRBJ1-1; D perhaps matches TRBD1 (5 bases). Per the germline V gene, CDR1 is SNHLY and CDR2 is FYNNEI. Trimming stripped 1 base from V and 4 bases from J, with 13 bases between. This CDR3 is built from 15 residues. In nucleotides, the CDR3 is TGTGCCAGCAGTGAAGGGGGCGCGGGTGTCACTGAAGCTTTCTTT. This translates into CASSEGGAGVTEAFF.

V and J are TRBV14 and TRBJ1-1; no firm D call. The CDR3 is 15 amino acids. Trimming took off 4 bases at V and 5 bases at J, with 17 bases between the two ends. CDR1 SGHDN and CDR2 FVKESK come from the germline V gene. CDR3 sequence (DNA): TGTGCCAGCAGCCGCATTTATGGGGTCGGGACTGAAGCTTTCTTT. As protein: CASSRIYGVGTEAFF. Looking up the rest from reference TRBV14 and TRBJ1-1 gives the full variable domain: EAGVTQFPSHSVIEKGQTVTLRCDPISGHDNLYWYRRVMGKEIKFLLHFVKESKQDESGMPNNRFLAERTGGTYSTLKVQPAELEDSGVYFCASSRIYGVGTEAFFGQGTRLTVV.

A few counts support this clone. This chain links TRBV11-3 with TRBJ2-2; D gene ambiguous. The V gene's germline CDR1 is SGHNT and CDR2 YENEEA. This CDR3 is 12 amino acids long. Deletions cut 4 bases from V and 3 bases from J, with 3 bases between. In DNA form, the CDR3 reads TGTGCCAGCAGCTCCCACACCGGGGAGCTGTTTTTT. Its translation: CASSSHTGELFF.

This chain connects TRBV6-9 to TRBJ2-3, with D perhaps matching TRBD1 (6 bases). Trimming shortened V by 5 bases and J by 6 bases, and 18 bases separated the two germline ends. CDR1 and CDR2 (germline): MNHGY, SVAAGI. The length of the CDR3 is 15 residues. The chain's CDR3 is CASSPPRGFSDTQYF. CDR3 nucleotides: TGTGCCAGCAGTCCTCCGAGGGGGTTCAGTGATACGCAGTATTTT.

The rearrangement uses TRBV5-5 and TRBJ2-2; 9 positions match TRBD2. V lost 4 bases, J lost 6 bases, and 10 bases stayed unmatched. Germline values: CDR1 SGHKS, CDR2 YYEKEE (reference sequence). The CDR3 spans 16 residues. The CDR3, as DNA: TGTGCCAGCAGCCCTGGTCCTGGCGGGGGGGCCGGGGAGCTGTTTTTT. Translating it yields CASSPGPGGGAGELFF.

The genes are TRBV7-8 and TRBJ1-3, with 9 positions matching TRBD1. V shed 6 bases and J 3 bases; nucleotides not matched to a gene: 6. The CDR3 is 15 amino acids. Germline CDR1 SGHVS, CDR2 FQNEAQ. CDR3 amino acids: CASSPQGANGNTIYF. In DNA, the CDR3 is TGTGCCAGCAGTCCACAGGGGGCGAATGGAAACACCATATATTTT. The variable domain in full, with the rest retrieved from reference TRBV7-8 and TRBJ1-3, is GAGVSQSPRYKVAKRGQDVALRCDPISGHVSLFWYQQALGQGPEFLTYFQNEAQLDKSGLPSDRFFAERPEGSVSTLKIQRTQQEDSAVYLCASSPQGANGNTIYFGEGSWLTVV.

Only a few counts were recorded for this clone. The chain is built from TRBV27 and TRBJ2-2, with D possibly TRBD2 on 5 matching bases. Trimming left V 6 bases short and J 2 bases short, with 16 bases between. The CDR3 is 16 amino acids. Germline-derived CDR1 and CDR2 are MNHEY and SMNVEV (reference sequence). Here the CDR3 reads CASSRLPGSNTGELFF. CDR3 DNA: TGTGCCAGCAGCCGCTTACCGGGGTCAAACACCGGGGAGCTGTTTTTT.

The chain employs TRBV24-1 and TRBJ1-4; D is uncertain. This CDR3 has 17 residues. CDR1 and CDR2 from the germline V gene are KGHDR and SFDVKD. Trimming removed 4 bases at V and 4 bases at J, with 18 bases between. The CDR3 region is CATSESKRVALNEKLFF. For the CDR3, the DNA is TGTGCCACCAGTGAAAGCAAGAGGGTAGCTCTTAATGAAAAACTGTTTTTT.

This sequence joins TRBV5-6 and TRBJ1-5; D is perhaps TRBD1 (5 bases). CDR3 length equals 15 residues. Looked up from germline, CDR1 is SGHDT and CDR2 is YYEEEE. Trimming shortened V by 0 bases and J by 5 bases, and 12 bases separated the two germline ends. The CDR3 DNA reads TGTGCCAGCAGCTTGGAAGGGGTTGGGGATCAGCCCCAGCATTTT. This translates into CASSLEGVGDQPQHF.

This clone was observed once. The chain employs TRBV4-3 and TRBJ2-1; 8 bases map to TRBD1. Germline CDR1 is LGHNA and CDR2 is YSLEER. The CDR3 extends over 15 amino acids. Germline trimming cut 3 bases from V and 3 bases from J; bases unmatched to any gene: 4. The CDR3 nucleotides read TGCGCCAGCAGCCAGCACAGGGGGAGCTACAATGAGCAGTTCTTC. It encodes CASSQHRGSYNEQFF.

The V and J genes are TRBV4-1 and TRBJ2-7, with a tentative D call TRBD1 (7 bases). Trimming stripped 3 bases from V and 1 base from J, with 19 bases between. The CDR3 length is 17 residues. Germline V CDR1 and CDR2: MGHRA, YSYEKL. The CDR3 nucleotides read TGCGCCAGCAGCCATTCTATCGGGGCAGGGGGGTCCTACGAGCAGTACTTC. Encoded protein: CASSHSIGAGGSYEQYF.

The chain employs TRBV5-4 and TRBJ2-1; D remains ambiguous. Per the germline V gene, CDR1 is SGHNT and CDR2 is YYREEE (reference sequence). The CDR3 is made up of 14 amino acids. V lost 1 base to trimming and J lost 4 bases, with 9 bases between them. The CDR3 loop is CASSLKGAYNEQFF. The CDR3 DNA follows: TGTGCCAGCAGCTTGAAAGGAGCTTACAATGAGCAGTTCTTC.